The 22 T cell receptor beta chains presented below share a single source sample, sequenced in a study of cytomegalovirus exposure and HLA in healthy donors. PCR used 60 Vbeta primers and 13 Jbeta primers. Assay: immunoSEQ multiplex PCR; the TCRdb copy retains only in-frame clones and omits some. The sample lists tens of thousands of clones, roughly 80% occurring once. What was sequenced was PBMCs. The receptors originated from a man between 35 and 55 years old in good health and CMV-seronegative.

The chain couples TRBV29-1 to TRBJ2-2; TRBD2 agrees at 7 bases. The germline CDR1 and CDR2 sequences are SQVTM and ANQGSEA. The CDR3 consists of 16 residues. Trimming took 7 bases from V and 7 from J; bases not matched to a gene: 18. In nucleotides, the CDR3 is TGCAGCGCCCGAAAAACCGGGACTACCTACGGCGGGGAGCTGTTTTTT. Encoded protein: CSARKTGTTYGGELFF.

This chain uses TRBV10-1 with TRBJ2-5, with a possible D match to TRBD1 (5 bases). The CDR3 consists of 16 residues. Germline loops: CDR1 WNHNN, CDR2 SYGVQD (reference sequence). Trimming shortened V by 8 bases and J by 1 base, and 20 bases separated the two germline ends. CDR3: CASEVSSGALQETQYF. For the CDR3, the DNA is TGCGCCAGCGAGGTGTCCAGTGGGGCCCTCCAAGAGACCCAGTACTTC.

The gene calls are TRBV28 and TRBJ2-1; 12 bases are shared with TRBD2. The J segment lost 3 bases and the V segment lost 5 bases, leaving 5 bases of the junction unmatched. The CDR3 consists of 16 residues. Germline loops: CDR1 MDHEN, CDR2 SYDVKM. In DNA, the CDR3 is TGTGCCAGCAGTCCTCTAGCGGGAGGGGACTACAATGAGCAGTTCTTC. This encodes CASSPLAGGDYNEQFF.

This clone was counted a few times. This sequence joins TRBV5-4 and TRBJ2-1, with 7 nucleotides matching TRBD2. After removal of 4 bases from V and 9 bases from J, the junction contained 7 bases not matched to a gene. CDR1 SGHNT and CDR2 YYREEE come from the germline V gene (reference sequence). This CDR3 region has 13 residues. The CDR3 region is CASSQGLVGEQFF. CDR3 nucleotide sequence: TGTGCCAGCAGCCAAGGACTAGTTGGTGAGCAGTTCTTC.

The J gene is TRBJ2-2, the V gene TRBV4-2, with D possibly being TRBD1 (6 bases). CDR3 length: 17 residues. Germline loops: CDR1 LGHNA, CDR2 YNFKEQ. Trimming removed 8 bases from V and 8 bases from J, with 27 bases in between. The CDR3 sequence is CASRPQPTGSLGGELFF. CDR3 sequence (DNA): TGTGCCAGCCGTCCCCAACCGACAGGCTCTCTAGGGGGGGAGCTGTTTTTT.

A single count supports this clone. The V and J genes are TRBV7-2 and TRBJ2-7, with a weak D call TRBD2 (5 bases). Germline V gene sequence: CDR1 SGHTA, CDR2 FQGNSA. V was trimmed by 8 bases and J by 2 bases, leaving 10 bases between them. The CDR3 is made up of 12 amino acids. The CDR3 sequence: CASGAGAYEQYF. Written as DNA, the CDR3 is TGTGCCAGCGGAGCCGGGGCCTACGAGCAGTACTTC.

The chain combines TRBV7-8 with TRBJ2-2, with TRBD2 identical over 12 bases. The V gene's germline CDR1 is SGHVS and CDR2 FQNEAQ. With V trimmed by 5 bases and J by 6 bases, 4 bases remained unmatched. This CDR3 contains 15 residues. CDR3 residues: CASSVLAGGSGELFF. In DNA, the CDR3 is TGTGCCAGCAGCGTCCTAGCGGGAGGGTCCGGGGAGCTGTTTTTT.

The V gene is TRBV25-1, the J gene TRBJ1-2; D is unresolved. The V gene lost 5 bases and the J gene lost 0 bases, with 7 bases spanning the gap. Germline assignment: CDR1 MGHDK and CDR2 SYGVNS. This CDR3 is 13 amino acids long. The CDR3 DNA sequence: TGTGCCAGCAGTTGGCCATCTAACTATGGCTACACCTTC. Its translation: CASSWPSNYGYTF.

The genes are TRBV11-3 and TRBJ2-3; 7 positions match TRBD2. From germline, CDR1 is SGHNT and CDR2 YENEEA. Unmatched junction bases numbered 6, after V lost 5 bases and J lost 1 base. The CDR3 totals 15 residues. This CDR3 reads CASSVSGLRTDTQYF. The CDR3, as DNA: TGTGCCAGCAGCGTTAGCGGGCTACGCACAGATACGCAGTATTTT.

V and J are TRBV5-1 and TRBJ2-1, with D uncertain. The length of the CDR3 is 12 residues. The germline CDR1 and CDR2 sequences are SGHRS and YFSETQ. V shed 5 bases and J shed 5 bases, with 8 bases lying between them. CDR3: CASRFRDNEQFF. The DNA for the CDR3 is TGCGCCAGCAGGTTTCGGGACAATGAGCAGTTCTTC.

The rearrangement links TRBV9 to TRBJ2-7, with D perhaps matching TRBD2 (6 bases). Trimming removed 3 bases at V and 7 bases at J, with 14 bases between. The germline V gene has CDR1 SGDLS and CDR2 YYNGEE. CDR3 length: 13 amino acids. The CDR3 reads CASSAGGGAEQYF. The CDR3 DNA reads TGTGCCAGCAGCGCCGGGGGAGGTGCGGAGCAGTACTTC.

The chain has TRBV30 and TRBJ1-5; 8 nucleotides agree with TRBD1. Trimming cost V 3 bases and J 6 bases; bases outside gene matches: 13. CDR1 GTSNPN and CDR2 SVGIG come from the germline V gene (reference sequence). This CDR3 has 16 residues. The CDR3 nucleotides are TGTGCCTGGAGACCCTCGACAGGGGTGGGGAGTCAGCCCCAGCATTTT. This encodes CAWRPSTGVGSQPQHF.

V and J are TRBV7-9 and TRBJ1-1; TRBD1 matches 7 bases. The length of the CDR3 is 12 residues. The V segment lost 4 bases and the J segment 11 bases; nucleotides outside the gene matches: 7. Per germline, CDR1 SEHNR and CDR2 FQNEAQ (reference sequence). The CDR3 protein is CASSYNRGDAFF. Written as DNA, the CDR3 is TGTGCCAGCAGCTACAACAGGGGCGATGCTTTCTTT. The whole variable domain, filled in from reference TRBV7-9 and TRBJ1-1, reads DTGVSQNPRHKITKRGQNVTFRCDPISEHNRLYWYRQTLGQGPEFLTYFQNEAQLEKSRLLSDRFSAERPKGSFSTLEIQRTEQGDSAMYLCASSYNRGDAFFGQGTRLTVV.

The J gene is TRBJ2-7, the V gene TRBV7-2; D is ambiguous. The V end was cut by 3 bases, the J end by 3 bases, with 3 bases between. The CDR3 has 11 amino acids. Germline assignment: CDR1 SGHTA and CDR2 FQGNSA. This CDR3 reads CASSLRYEQYF. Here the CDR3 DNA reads TGTGCCAGCAGCTTGCGCTACGAGCAGTACTTC.

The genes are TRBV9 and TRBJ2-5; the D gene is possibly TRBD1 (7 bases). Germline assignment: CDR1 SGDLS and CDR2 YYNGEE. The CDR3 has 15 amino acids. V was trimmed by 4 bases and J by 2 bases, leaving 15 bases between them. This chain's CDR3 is CASSPRGALQETQYF. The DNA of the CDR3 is TGTGCCAGCAGCCCCAGGGGGGCCCTGCAAGAGACCCAGTACTTC.

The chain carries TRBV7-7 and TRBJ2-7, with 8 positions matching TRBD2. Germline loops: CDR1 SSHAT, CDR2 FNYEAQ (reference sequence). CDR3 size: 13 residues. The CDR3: CASAPGLVSEQYF. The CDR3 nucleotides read TGTGCTAGCGCCCCGGGACTAGTTTCCGAGCAGTACTTC.

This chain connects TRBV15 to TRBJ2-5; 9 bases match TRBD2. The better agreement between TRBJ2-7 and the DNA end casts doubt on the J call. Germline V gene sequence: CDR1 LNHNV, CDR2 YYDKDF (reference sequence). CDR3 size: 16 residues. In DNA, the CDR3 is TGTGCCACCAGCAGCATATTTAGCGGGAGTCCCTACGAGCAGTACTTC. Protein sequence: CATSSIFSGSPYEQYF.

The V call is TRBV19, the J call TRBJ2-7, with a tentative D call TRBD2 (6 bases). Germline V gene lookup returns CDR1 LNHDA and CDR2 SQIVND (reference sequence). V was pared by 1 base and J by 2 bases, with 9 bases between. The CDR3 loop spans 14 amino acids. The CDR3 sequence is CASSIGLGAYEQYF. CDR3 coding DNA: TGTGCCAGTAGTATAGGACTAGGAGCCTACGAGCAGTACTTC.

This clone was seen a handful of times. The CDR3 is CASSKRDRGPYEQYF. The CDR3 nucleotides read TGTGCCAGCAGCAAAAGGGACAGGGGGCCCTACGAGCAGTACTTC. The V call is TRBV21-1, the J call TRBJ2-7; TRBD1, the table's D call, lacks a check against the DNA. TRBV21-1 is annotated as a pseudogene. The CDR3 is 15 amino acids.

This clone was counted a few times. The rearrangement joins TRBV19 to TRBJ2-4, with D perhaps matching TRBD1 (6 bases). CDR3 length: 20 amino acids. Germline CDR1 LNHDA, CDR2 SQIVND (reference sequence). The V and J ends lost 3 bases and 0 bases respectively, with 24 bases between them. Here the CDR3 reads CASSIMRTAASPLAKNIQYF. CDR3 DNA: TGTGCCAGTAGTATTATGAGGACAGCCGCCTCCCCCCTAGCCAAAAACATTCAGTACTTC.

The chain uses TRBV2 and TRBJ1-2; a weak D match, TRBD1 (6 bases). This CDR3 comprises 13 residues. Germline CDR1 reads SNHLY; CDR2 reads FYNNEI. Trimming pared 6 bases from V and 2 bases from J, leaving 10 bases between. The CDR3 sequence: CASSGTGNYGYTF. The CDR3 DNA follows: TGTGCCAGCAGCGGCACAGGGAACTATGGCTACACCTTC.

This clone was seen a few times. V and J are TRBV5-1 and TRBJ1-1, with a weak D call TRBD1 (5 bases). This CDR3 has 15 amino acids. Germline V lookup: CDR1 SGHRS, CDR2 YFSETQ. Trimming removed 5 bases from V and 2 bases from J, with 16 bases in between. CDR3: CASRASGIRNTEAFF. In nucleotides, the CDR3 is TGCGCCAGCAGGGCATCAGGGATTCGAAACACTGAAGCTTTCTTT.